The 6 T cell receptor beta chains in this list originate from one sample, sequenced in a study of T cell repertoires in cytomegalovirus infection. From the reads, TCRdb called clonotypes with MiXCR, one entry per CDR3 protein. The profile shows 150,000 to 200,000 distinct CDR3 sequences, about 15% of them singletons. Sequencing input: CD8+ T cells from PBMCs. These receptors came from a human donor in good health (CMV status not recorded). Some clones in this sample may be carry-over from other donors' samples.

Only a few counts were recorded for this clonotype. The rearrangement joins TRBV28 to TRBJ2-1; D gene unclear. The CDR3 contains 15 residues. The germline V gene has CDR1 MDHEN and CDR2 SYDVKM. V gave up 8 bases and J gave up 0 bases, with 14 bases separating them. The CDR3 nucleotides read TGTGCCAGCGGATCATTCTCGAGCTCCTACAATGAGCAGTTCTTC. It translates to CASGSFSSSYNEQFF.

This clonotype came up many times. This chain connects TRBV7-2 to TRBJ1-4; no clear D gene. V dropped 4 bases and J dropped 5 bases, with 11 bases sitting between them. Per germline, CDR1 SGHTA and CDR2 FQGNSA. This CDR3 has 14 amino acids. CDR3 region: CASSSSPINEKLFF. The CDR3 DNA sequence: TGTGCCAGCAGCTCTTCACCGATAAATGAAAAACTGTTTTTT.

The chain carries TRBV12-3 or TRBV12-4 and TRBJ2-2; TRBD2 is a possible D gene (6 bases). CDR3 size: 13 residues. The germline V and J ends were trimmed by 3 bases and 9 bases, with 11 bases remaining between them. The CDR3 DNA reads TGTGCCAGCAGTTTTGGGAGGCACCGGGAGCTGTTTTTT. Its translation is CASSFGRHRELFF.

The genes are TRBV5-5 and TRBJ2-1; D is perhaps TRBD2 (5 bases). CDR1 is SGHKS and CDR2 is YYEKEE in the germline V gene (reference sequence). Between the trimmed V and J ends, which lost 2 bases and 6 bases, there was a span of 12 bases. This CDR3 has 14 residues. CDR3 loop: CASSFGSSLNEQFF. The CDR3 bases are TGTGCCAGCAGCTTCGGGTCTAGCCTCAATGAGCAGTTCTTC.

This rearrangement joins TRBV9 to TRBJ2-1; D is uncertain. V was clipped by 3 bases and J by 6 bases, with 7 bases between them. This CDR3 region has 12 residues. Germline CDR1 and CDR2: SGDLS and YYNGEE. The CDR3 DNA reads TGTGCCAGCAGCGGGTCGGGCAATGAGCAGTTCTTC. Translation: CASSGSGNEQFF.

CDR3 sequence: CANAHGTHPYEQYF. The CDR3 DNA is TGTGCCAACGCACACGGGACCCACCCCTACGAGCAGTACTTC. V and J are TRBV6-1 and TRBJ2-7; the D gene could be TRBD1 or TRBD2 (5 bases each). Deletions cut 10 bases from V and 2 bases from J, with 18 bases between. Germline V lookup: CDR1 MNHNS, CDR2 SASEGT. The CDR3 consists of 14 residues.